This passage covers 26 T cell receptor beta chains from one sample sequenced in a study of OX40 agonist ivuxolimab in advanced cancers. Method: immunoSEQ multiplex PCR; TCRdb's copy keeps in-frame clones and lacks some. The repertoire holds 60,000 to 70,000 clones, with roughly nine tenths as singletons. This specimen was CD4+ or CD8+ T cells sorted from blood, taken in a trial of the OX40 agonist ivuxolimab. The receptors were sampled from an adult with an advanced solid tumor such as melanoma, head and neck, liver or kidney cancer.

The rearrangement uses TRBV6-5 and TRBJ2-7; no reliable D call. Germline CDR1 is MNHEY and CDR2 is SVGAGI. V was clipped by 5 bases and J by 7 bases, with 15 bases between them. The CDR3 is 13 amino acids. CDR3 amino acids: CASSPLRPEEQYF. The CDR3 DNA reads as TGTGCCAGCAGTCCTTTAAGACCCGAAGAGCAGTACTTC.

The chain recombines TRBV13 with TRBJ2-1, with 8 bases that match TRBD1. In germline, CDR1 is PRHDT, CDR2 FYEKMQ (reference sequence). With V trimmed by 5 bases and J by 6 bases, 15 bases remained unmatched. The CDR3 length is 17 residues. The CDR3 reads CASSLGGGTGGGNEQFF. As DNA, the CDR3 is TGTGCCAGCAGCCTCGGCGGCGGGACAGGAGGTGGCAATGAGCAGTTCTTC.

This chain links TRBV5-1 with TRBJ1-2, with 7 bases matching TRBD1. V was clipped by 2 bases and J by 6 bases; unmatched bases: 4. There are 13 residues in the CDR3. The germline V gene encodes CDR1 SGHRS and CDR2 YFSETQ. CDR3 residues: CASSFSQGNGYTF. The DNA of the CDR3 is TGCGCCAGCAGCTTCTCACAGGGGAATGGCTACACCTTC.

The chain uses TRBV5-1 and TRBJ2-7; 14 nucleotides line up with TRBD2. The germline V gene has CDR1 SGHRS and CDR2 YFSETQ. The trim removed 0 bases at V and 1 base at J, leaving 12 bases unmatched. CDR3 length equals 20 residues. In nucleotides, the CDR3 is TGCGCCAGCAGCTTGGCTACCACCGGGACTAGCGGGAGATCGTCCTACGAGCAGTACTTC. Translated, it gives CASSLATTGTSGRSSYEQYF.

The rearrangement joins TRBV7-9 to TRBJ1-1, with D unclear. Germline-derived CDR1 and CDR2 are SEHNR and FQNEAQ (reference sequence). V lost 1 base and J 5 bases, leaving 8 bases between the germline ends. The CDR3 contains 13 residues. The CDR3 here is CASSLDGVTEAFF. Written as DNA, the CDR3 is TGTGCCAGCAGCTTAGATGGGGTTACTGAAGCTTTCTTT.

V usage is TRBV6-5 and J usage is TRBJ1-2; TRBD1 might be the D (6 bases). This CDR3 comprises 15 residues. Germline values: CDR1 MNHEY, CDR2 SVGAGI. The V end lost 5 bases, the J end lost 0 bases, and 13 bases lay between the germline ends. CDR3 in DNA: TGTGCCAGCAGTCCTGGACAGATCCCTAACTATGGCTACACCTTC. Translating gives CASSPGQIPNYGYTF.

The gene calls are TRBV9 and TRBJ2-5; TRBD1 matches at 10 bases. Germline CDR1 SGDLS, CDR2 YYNGEE. The CDR3 covers 14 residues. With 4 bases clipped from V and 5 bases from J, the junction kept 5 bases outside the gene matches. CDR3 in DNA: TGTGCCAGCAGCATGACAGGGGGCCGGGAGACCCAGTACTTC. Translation gives CASSMTGGRETQYF.

J is TRBJ2-7 and V is TRBV5-1; 8 bases fit TRBD2. CDR1 and CDR2 from the germline V gene are SGHRS and YFSETQ. After removal of 0 bases from V and 2 bases from J, the junction contained 1 base not matched to a gene. This CDR3 is built from 14 residues. The CDR3 here is CASSLVAGTYEQYF. DNA of the CDR3: TGCGCCAGCAGCTTGGTAGCGGGGACCTACGAGCAGTACTTC.

This clone was seen only once. The gene calls are TRBV5-1 and TRBJ2-5; 7 nucleotides match TRBD1. V lost 3 bases to trimming and J lost 4 bases; unmatched junction nucleotides: 12. The CDR3 is 16 residues long. Germline CDR1 reads SGHRS; CDR2 reads YFSETQ. In DNA form, the CDR3 reads TGCGCCAGCAGCTCAGTTGACGGGACAGTCCGAGAGACCCAGTACTTC. Translation gives CASSSVDGTVRETQYF.

J is TRBJ1-1 and V is TRBV9; D might be TRBD1 (5 bases). Per the germline V gene, CDR1 is SGDLS and CDR2 is YYNGEE. The length of the CDR3 is 13 residues. Between the trimmed V and J ends, which lost 3 bases and 5 bases, there was a span of 11 bases. Here the CDR3 reads CASSALGGTEAFF. Written as DNA, the CDR3 is TGTGCCAGCAGCGCCCTTGGGGGGACTGAAGCTTTCTTT. The full variable domain, rest sourced from reference TRBV9 and TRBJ1-1, is DSGVTQTPKHLITATGQRVTLRCSPRSGDLSVYWYQQSLDQGLQFLIQYYNGEERAKGNILERFSAQQFPDLHSELNLSSLELGDSALYFCASSALGGTEAFFGQGTRLTVV.

This clone was observed a few times. The CDR3 sequence: CASSIGAGRMNTEAFF. CDR3 nucleotides: TGTGCCAGTAGTATAGGGGCAGGGCGGATGAACACTGAAGCTTTCTTT. V and J are TRBV19 and TRBJ1-1; D is perhaps TRBD1 (5 bases). The V end lost 1 base, the J end lost 0 bases, and 12 bases lay between the germline ends. Germline V gene data show CDR1 as LNHDA and CDR2 as SQIVND (reference sequence). The CDR3 has 16 residues.

This chain uses TRBV7-2 with TRBJ2-1; 8 nucleotides match TRBD2. This CDR3 is 14 amino acids long. Germline V gene sequence: CDR1 SGHTA, CDR2 FQGNSA. V was pared by 6 bases and J by 7 bases, with 8 bases of the junction left unmatched. CDR3 protein: CASRQGLAWNEQFF. The CDR3, as DNA: TGTGCCAGCAGACAAGGACTAGCTTGGAATGAGCAGTTCTTC. Full variable domain (rest looked up from reference TRBV7-2 and TRBJ2-1): GAGVSQSPSNKVTEKGKDVELRCDPISGHTALYWYRQSLGQGLEFLIYFQGNSAPDKSGLPSDRFSAERTGGSVSTLTIQRTQQEDSAVYLCASRQGLAWNEQFFGPGTRLTVL.

The chain is built from TRBV19 and TRBJ1-1; possible D gene TRBD1, 5 bases. The CDR3 contains 13 residues. The V gene lost 5 bases and the J gene lost 3 bases, with 10 bases spanning the gap. Germline assignment: CDR1 LNHDA and CDR2 SQIVND (reference sequence). In nucleotides, the CDR3 is TGTGCCAGTAGTTCGACAGAGGACACTGAAGCTTTCTTT. Translating it yields CASSSTEDTEAFF. The full variable domain, its missing parts supplied by reference TRBV19 and TRBJ1-1, is DGGITQSPKYLFRKEGQNVTLSCEQNLNHDAMYWYRQDPGQGLRLIYYSQIVNDFQKGDIAEGYSVSREKKESFPLTVTSAQKNPTAFYLCASSSTEDTEAFFGQGTRLTVV.

The chain recombines TRBV7-2 with TRBJ2-5; either TRBD1 or TRBD2 may supply D (5 bases each). This CDR3 comprises 13 residues. V lost 8 bases, J lost 5 bases, and 15 bases lay in between. The germline V gene has CDR1 SGHTA and CDR2 FQGNSA. This CDR3 is CASRRGDTETQYF. CDR3 bases: TGTGCCAGCCGGCGAGGGGATACGGAGACCCAGTACTTC. The full variable domain, rest sourced from reference TRBV7-2 and TRBJ2-5, is GAGVSQSPSNKVTEKGKDVELRCDPISGHTALYWYRQSLGQGLEFLIYFQGNSAPDKSGLPSDRFSAERTGGSVSTLTIQRTQQEDSAVYLCASRRGDTETQYFGPGTRLLVL.

This chain connects TRBV10-2 to TRBJ1-2; possible D gene TRBD1, 6 bases. The CDR3 loop spans 15 amino acids. Between the trimmed V and J ends, which lost 4 bases and 3 bases, there was a span of 15 bases. CDR1 and CDR2 (germline): WSHSY, SAAADI. The CDR3 sequence: CASSAGGREDYGYTF. For the CDR3, the DNA is TGCGCCAGCAGTGCTGGGGGGCGTGAAGACTATGGCTACACCTTC.

This clone has just a few counts. The chain carries TRBV9 and TRBJ1-1; tentative D call: TRBD1 (5 bases). Trimming took off 3 bases at V and 1 base at J, with 10 bases between the two ends. The CDR3 is 14 amino acids. Germline V gene data show CDR1 as SGDLS and CDR2 as YYNGEE. The CDR3 sequence is CASSARQKNTEAFF. For the CDR3, the DNA is TGTGCCAGCAGCGCAAGACAGAAGAACACTGAAGCTTTCTTT.

The V and J genes are TRBV5-1 and TRBJ1-2; 7 positions agree with TRBD1. Trimming cost V 4 bases and J 7 bases; bases outside gene matches: 10. There are 14 residues in the CDR3. CDR1 and CDR2 (germline): SGHRS, YFSETQ. The CDR3: CASSREGAAVGYTF. The CDR3 bases are TGCGCCAGCAGCCGGGAGGGGGCTGCAGTTGGCTACACCTTC. The variable domain in full, completed from reference TRBV5-1 and TRBJ1-2, reads KAGVTQTPRYLIKTRGQQVTLSCSPISGHRSVSWYQQTPGQGLQFLFEYFSETQRNKGNFPGRFSGRQFSNSRSEMNVSTLELGDSALYLCASSREGAAVGYTFGSGTRLTVV.

The chain uses TRBV19 and TRBJ2-7; 7 bases are a match to TRBD1. In germline, CDR1 is LNHDA, CDR2 SQIVND (reference sequence). The ends lost 4 bases at V and 0 bases at J; junction bases unmatched: 0. The CDR3 has 13 residues. CDR3 coding DNA: TGTGCCAGTAGTAACAGGGGCTCCTACGAGCAGTACTTC. It specifies CASSNRGSYEQYF.

J is TRBJ2-5 and V is TRBV15; D gene unclear. CDR1 is LNHNV and CDR2 is YYDKDF in the germline V gene (reference sequence). Trimming removed 2 bases from V and 4 bases from J, with 11 bases in between. The CDR3 sequence is 14 residues long. The CDR3 DNA sequence: TGTGCCACCAGCAGACCGGCACCCCGAGAGACCCAGTACTTC. Protein: CATSRPAPRETQYF.

This clone was recorded once. V and J are TRBV19 and TRBJ2-1; 7 bases line up with TRBD1. This CDR3 comprises 15 residues. Germline CDR1 is LNHDA and CDR2 is SQIVND (reference sequence). V lost 10 bases and J lost 2; bases outside the gene matches: 11. The chain's CDR3 is CATSKGQRTYNEQFF. The CDR3 region has the DNA TGTGCCACTTCGAAGGGACAGCGTACCTACAATGAGCAGTTCTTC. The complete variable domain, with remaining parts taken from reference TRBV19 and TRBJ2-1, reads DGGITQSPKYLFRKEGQNVTLSCEQNLNHDAMYWYRQDPGQGLRLIYYSQIVNDFQKGDIAEGYSVSREKKESFPLTVTSAQKNPTAFYLCATSKGQRTYNEQFFGPGTRLTVL.

This clone was recorded once. This chain uses TRBV20-1 with TRBJ1-1; D call uncertain. This CDR3 is built from 11 residues. Germline V CDR1 and CDR2: DFQATT, SNEGSKA (reference sequence). Trimming pared 3 bases from V and 11 bases from J, leaving 13 bases between. As DNA, the CDR3 is TGCAGTGCTAGTTCGGTGGGGTTGGCTTTCTTT. As protein: CSASSVGLAFF.

The chain recombines TRBV19 with TRBJ1-4, with D unresolved. V gave up 7 bases and J gave up 0 bases, with 12 bases separating them. The CDR3 spans 15 residues. The germline CDR1 and CDR2 sequences are LNHDA and SQIVND (reference sequence). The CDR3 protein is CASTLGAATNEKLFF. In DNA form, the CDR3 reads TGTGCCAGTACCCTGGGAGCCGCAACTAATGAAAAACTGTTTTTT.

This clone was observed a single time. V gene TRBV4-1 combines with J gene TRBJ1-2; D call uncertain. The V end was cut by 1 base, the J end by 0 bases, with 9 bases between. The CDR3 sequence is 15 residues long. Germline V gene lookup returns CDR1 MGHRA and CDR2 YSYEKL. DNA of the CDR3: TGCGCCAGCAGCCAAGGTTCGGCTGCTAACTATGGCTACACCTTC. This codes for CASSQGSAANYGYTF.

The sample holds one count of this clone. The rearrangement joins TRBV7-7 to TRBJ2-5; D gene uncertain. Trimming took 1 base from V and 7 from J, leaving 10 bases between them. Germline assignment: CDR1 SSHAT and CDR2 FNYEAQ (reference sequence). The CDR3 runs 13 residues. The CDR3 nucleotides are TGTGCCAGCAGCTTAGAACTCCCTGGGACCCAGTACTTC. Its translation is CASSLELPGTQYF. Full variable domain (remainder filled in from reference TRBV7-7 and TRBJ2-5): GAGVSQSPRYKVTKRGQDVTLRCDPISSHATLYWYQQALGQGPEFLTYFNYEAQPDKSGLPSDRFSAERPEGSISTLTIQRTEQRDSAMYRCASSLELPGTQYFGPGTRLLVL.

In regard to this clone: This is likely a read error, given that the CDR3 carries no conserved phenylalanine or tryptophan at its end. The chain uses TRBV6-1 and TRBJ2-7; D gene uncertain. CDR3 length: 12 amino acids. The V and J ends lost 6 bases and 1 base respectively, with 7 bases between them. Per germline, CDR1 MNHNS and CDR2 SASEGT. CDR3 DNA: TGTGCCAGCAGAGGGCCGTCCTACGAGCAGTACCTC. Protein product: CASRGPSYEQYL.

The genes are TRBV7-7 and TRBJ2-5; D unclear. The CDR3 is 14 amino acids. The V gene's germline CDR1 is SSHAT and CDR2 FNYEAQ (reference sequence). V shed 6 bases and J shed 5 bases, with 16 bases lying between them. The CDR3 DNA reads TGTGCCAGCAGTCCCCAACGACCAACGGAGACCCAGTACTTC. Protein product: CASSPQRPTETQYF. Full variable domain (rest looked up from reference TRBV7-7 and TRBJ2-5): GAGVSQSPRYKVTKRGQDVTLRCDPISSHATLYWYQQALGQGPEFLTYFNYEAQPDKSGLPSDRFSAERPEGSISTLTIQRTEQRDSAMYRCASSPQRPTETQYFGPGTRLLVL.